These 5 T cell receptor beta chains came from one sample sequenced in a study of blood T cells in healthy people across ages. Next came a second PCR, run for roughly 6 to 11 cycles, which used a sample-barcoded 5' primer along with a J-beta primer mix. One entry per CDR3 protein, called by TCRdb with MiXCR from the 5' RACE reads. This table has more than 450,000 distinct CDR3 sequences, approximately 26% appearing once. The sample was also linked to a second study, of T cells of mothers and their children.

Sequencing used blood. Receptors were obtained from a boy between 2 and 10 years old in good health.

The chain carries TRBV7-9 and TRBJ2-5, with TRBD1 matching over 11 bases. The last part of the DNA fits TRBJ2-7 better; the J call may be wrong. The CDR3 has 18 amino acids. Germline V gene sequence: CDR1 SEHNR, CDR2 FQNEAQ (reference sequence). The CDR3 spells CASTTGQGAQAGNYEQYF. Written as DNA, the CDR3 is TGTGCCAGCACCACCGGACAGGGGGCTCAGGCTGGGAACTACGAGCAGTACTTC.

DNA of the CDR3: TGTGCCAGCGTAGGGGTTCCGGGACAAAAGGGGTATGGGGTCCATGAGCAGTTCTTC. Amino acid sequence: CASVGVPGQKGYGVHEQFF. The gene calls are TRBV6-2 or TRBV6-3 and TRBJ2-1; a possible D gene is TRBD1 (6 bases). Germline V gene data show CDR1 as MNHEY and CDR2 as SVGEGT. With 8 bases removed from V and 8 bases from J, the gap between germline ends came to 34 bases. The CDR3 runs to 19 residues.

This clonotype was picked up one time. V is TRBV6-6 and J is TRBJ1-5; a weak D match, TRBD1 (6 bases). With 4 bases removed from V and 5 bases from J, the gap between germline ends came to 18 bases. The V gene's germline CDR1 is MNHNY and CDR2 SVGAGI (reference sequence). CDR3 length: 16 amino acids. The CDR3 coding sequence is TGTGCCAGCAGTTTGATGGCGGGGGCGGGGTATCAGCCCCAGCATTTT. This codes for CASSLMAGAGYQPQHF.

As regards this clonotype: The germline gene is not matched at one end of the junction; a read error may be the cause. The rearrangement joins TRBV6-1 to TRBJ2-2, with TRBD2 matching over 8 bases. CDR3 length: 13 amino acids. Germline V CDR1 and CDR2: MNHNS, SASEGT. CDR3 bases: TGTGCCAGCAGCTTTCGGGTTAGCGGGGAGCCGTTTTTT. Its translation is CASSFRVSGEPFF.

There are a few counts of this clonotype. The rearrangement links TRBV24-1 to TRBJ1-2; 7 positions agree with TRBD1. The CDR3 loop spans 11 amino acids. Germline loops: CDR1 KGHDR, CDR2 SFDVKD. The V segment lost 10 bases and the J segment 6 bases; nucleotides outside the gene matches: 4. CDR3 sequence: CATGTGDGYTF. The DNA of the CDR3 is TGTGCCACGGGAACAGGGGATGGCTACACCTTC.